Following are 14 T cell receptor beta chains from one sample sequenced in a study of shared clonotypes between healthy human individuals. This table comes from immunoSEQ multiplex PCR, and its TCRdb copy is limited to in-frame clones, with some not included. Among fewer than 3 million clones listed, just under 95% were seen once. Source material: naive CD4+ T cells from PBMCs. Subset in this sample: CD45RA+ positively selected. The source is a man aged 18 to 35 in good health. Some clones in this sample may be carry-over from other donors' samples.

This clone was recorded a few times. The chain joins TRBV6-1 to TRBJ1-1; D not resolved. Trimming stripped 6 bases from V and 6 bases from J, with 5 bases between. The length of the CDR3 is 10 residues. Germline-derived CDR1 and CDR2 are MNHNS and SASEGT. CDR3 sequence (DNA): TGTGCCAGCAGGAGGGCTGAAGCTTTCTTT. Translating gives CASRRAEAFF.

The CDR3 bases are TGCGCCAGCAGCACCCCCGGGCGGGGCCAAGAGACCCAGTACTTC. Translated, it gives CASSTPGRGQETQYF. The genes are TRBV5-1 and TRBJ2-5; D possibly corresponds to TRBD2 (6 bases). Trimming removed 4 bases from V and 1 base from J, with 14 bases in between. This CDR3 region has 15 residues. The germline gives CDR1 SGHRS, CDR2 YFSETQ.

The rearrangement links TRBV28 to TRBJ2-5; TRBD2 agrees at 8 bases. This CDR3 is built from 14 residues. Germline trimming cut 5 bases from V and 7 bases from J; bases unmatched to any gene: 9. Germline V gives CDR1 MDHEN, CDR2 SYDVKM. The CDR3 bases are TGTGCCAGCAGTGCGGGGGGTACCTCGTGGACCCAGTACTTC. Its translation is CASSAGGTSWTQYF. The variable domain in full, completed from reference TRBV28 and TRBJ2-5, reads DVKVTQSSRYLVKRTGEKVFLECVQDMDHENMFWYRQDPGLGLRLIYFSYDVKMKEKGDIPEGYSVSREKKERFSLILESASTNQTSMYLCASSAGGTSWTQYFGPGTRLLVL.

V is TRBV5-1 and J is TRBJ2-7, with D possibly TRBD1 on 5 matching bases. The CDR3 contains 16 residues. V dropped 0 bases and J dropped 1 base, with 14 bases sitting between them. The germline V gene has CDR1 SGHRS and CDR2 YFSETQ. The CDR3 loop reads CASSLGPQVLSYEQYF. CDR3 sequence (DNA): TGCGCCAGCAGCTTGGGGCCACAGGTACTATCCTACGAGCAGTACTTC.

The rearrangement links TRBV25-1 to TRBJ2-3; maybe TRBD2 (6 bases). The CDR3 sequence is 15 residues long. From germline, CDR1 is MGHDK and CDR2 SYGVNS. The V and J ends lost 7 bases and 4 bases respectively, with 18 bases between them. CDR3 protein: CASIGGLGFADTQYF. CDR3 sequence (DNA): TGTGCCAGCATTGGAGGGCTGGGGTTTGCAGATACGCAGTATTTT.

This CDR3 reads CATSRRQGPTEAFF. CDR3 nucleotides: TGTGCCACCAGCAGGAGACAGGGACCCACTGAAGCTTTCTTT. The rearrangement uses TRBV15 and TRBJ1-1, with 7 bases that match TRBD1. V was clipped by 3 bases and J by 4 bases; unmatched bases: 5. The germline V gene encodes CDR1 LNHNV and CDR2 YYDKDF (reference sequence). This CDR3 is 14 amino acids long.

As concerns this clone: This specimen includes other DNA sequences encoding the same CDR3. This chain uses TRBV9 with TRBJ2-7; TRBD1 aligns across 7 bases. After removal of 2 bases from V and 1 base from J, the junction contained 6 bases not matched to a gene. Germline CDR1 reads SGDLS; CDR2 reads YYNGEE. The CDR3 loop spans 15 amino acids. CDR3: CASSVGTAKSYEQYF. CDR3 sequence (DNA): TGTGCCAGCAGCGTGGGGACAGCGAAATCCTACGAGCAGTACTTC.

This sequence joins TRBV18 and TRBJ1-3; TRBD1 matches 7 bases. There are 13 residues in the CDR3. Trimming took 0 bases from V and 9 from J; bases not matched to a gene: 2. CDR1 and CDR2 from the germline V gene are KGHSH and LQKENI. CDR3 nucleotides: TGTGCCAGCTCACCACCGGACAGGAGCACCATATATTTT. Translating gives CASSPPDRSTIYF.

The V gene is TRBV5-1, the J gene TRBJ2-5; 7 nucleotides agree with TRBD1. J gave up 4 bases and V 3 bases, and 6 bases lay outside the gene matches. CDR3 size: 14 residues. Germline V CDR1 and CDR2: SGHRS, YFSETQ. In nucleotides, the CDR3 is TGCGCCAGCAGCTCACAGACAGGGCCAGAGACCCAGTACTTC. Amino acids: CASSSQTGPETQYF.

The gene calls are TRBV5-1 and TRBJ2-1; D ambiguous. The germline V and J ends were trimmed by 0 bases and 6 bases, with 7 bases remaining between them. Germline V gene data show CDR1 as SGHRS and CDR2 as YFSETQ. The CDR3 length is 13 residues. The CDR3 is CASSLGEPNEQFF. The CDR3 DNA is TGCGCCAGCAGCTTGGGGGAACCCAATGAGCAGTTCTTC.

The chain couples TRBV6-5 to TRBJ1-4, with D tentatively TRBD1 (5 bases). V lost 6 bases, J lost 5 bases, and 16 bases lay in between. The CDR3 runs to 15 residues. CDR1 and CDR2 (germline): MNHEY, SVGAGI. CDR3 sequence reads: CASRSPGRPNEKLFF. CDR3 nucleotides: TGTGCCAGCAGGTCCCCGGGGCGCCCGAATGAAAAACTGTTTTTT.

The CDR3 here is CASSLYQGNPGYTF. CDR3 nucleotides: TGTGCCAGCAGTTTATATCAGGGGAATCCTGGCTACACCTTC. The rearrangement links TRBV28 to TRBJ1-2; tentative D call: TRBD1 (6 bases). The CDR3 is made up of 14 amino acids. Germline CDR1 is MDHEN and CDR2 is SYDVKM. V gave up 1 base and J gave up 7 bases, with 13 bases separating them.

The chain joins TRBV28 to TRBJ1-5, with 10 bases aligning to TRBD1. CDR3 length: 15 amino acids. Trimming cost V 6 bases and J 3 bases; bases outside gene matches: 5. Germline CDR1 is MDHEN and CDR2 is SYDVKM. The CDR3 region has the DNA TGTGCCAGCAGCCGGGGACAGGGGATCAATCAGCCCCAGCATTTT. Translating gives CASSRGQGINQPQHF.

This clone showed up just a few times. The chain couples TRBV18 to TRBJ1-5; maybe TRBD1 (5 bases). Germline values: CDR1 KGHSH, CDR2 LQKENI. CDR3 length equals 15 residues. Trimming cost V 3 bases and J 0 bases, with 9 bases left between them. CDR3 nucleotides: TGTGCCAGCTCACCCCAGACAGCTAGCAATCAGCCCCAGCATTTT. It is translated as CASSPQTASNQPQHF.